This T cell receptor beta chain was sequenced during a study of technical replicates of blood from a handful of donors. The germline V gene has CDR1 SGHRS and CDR2 YFSETQ. The V end was cut by 4 bases, the J end by 2 bases, with 13 bases between. The CDR3 loop spans 15 amino acids. TCRdb keeps only in-frame clones here, not all; method: immunoSEQ multiplex PCR. The profile shows about 81,000 clones, about 96% of them singletons. Sequencing input: T cells isolated from PBMCs. V and J are TRBV5-1 and TRBJ1-5; TRBD1 is a possible D gene (6 bases). This receptor was obtained from a human donor in good health. The DNA for the CDR3 is TGCGCCAGCAGCCCAGGAGGGGGGGGCAATCAGCCCCAGCATTTT. Protein sequence: CASSPGGGGNQPQHF.